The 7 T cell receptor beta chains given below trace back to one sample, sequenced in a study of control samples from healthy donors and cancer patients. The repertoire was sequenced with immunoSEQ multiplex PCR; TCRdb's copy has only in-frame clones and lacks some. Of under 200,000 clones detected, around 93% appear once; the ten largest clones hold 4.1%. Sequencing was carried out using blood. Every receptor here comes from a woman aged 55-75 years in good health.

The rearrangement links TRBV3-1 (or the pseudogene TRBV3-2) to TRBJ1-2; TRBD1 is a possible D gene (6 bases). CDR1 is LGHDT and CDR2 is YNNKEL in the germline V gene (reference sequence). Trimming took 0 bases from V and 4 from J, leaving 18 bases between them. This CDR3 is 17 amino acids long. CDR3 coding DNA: TGTGCCAGCAGCCAAGAATTAAGTAAAGGGGGGAGCTATGGCTACACCTTC. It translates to CASSQELSKGGSYGYTF.

CDR3 nucleotide sequence: TGCGCCAGCAGCTTACCGGGACTAGCGGTTTACAATGAGCAGTTCTTC. It yields the protein CASSLPGLAVYNEQFF. This sequence joins TRBV5-1 and TRBJ2-1, with 11 nucleotides matching TRBD2. The CDR3 totals 16 residues. Trimming removed 2 bases from V and 4 bases from J; junction bases left unmatched: 5. The germline CDR1 and CDR2 sequences are SGHRS and YFSETQ.

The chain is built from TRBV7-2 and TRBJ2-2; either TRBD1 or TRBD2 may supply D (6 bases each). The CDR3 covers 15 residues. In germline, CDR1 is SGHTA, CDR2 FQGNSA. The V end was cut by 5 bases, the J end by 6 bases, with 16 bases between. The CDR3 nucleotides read TGTGCCAGCAGCCTAGTGGGGGGCCGGGCCGGGGAGCTGTTTTTT. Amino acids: CASSLVGGRAGELFF.

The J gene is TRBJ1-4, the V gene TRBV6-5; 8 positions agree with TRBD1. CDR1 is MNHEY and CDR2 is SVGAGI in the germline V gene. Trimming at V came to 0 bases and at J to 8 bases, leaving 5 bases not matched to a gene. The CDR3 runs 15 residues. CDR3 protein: CASSYSGQGGEKLFF. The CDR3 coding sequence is TGTGCCAGCAGTTACTCTGGACAGGGAGGCGAAAAACTGTTTTTT.

The CDR3 region is CASSYPNSNQPQHF. For the CDR3, the DNA is TGCGCCAGCAGCTATCCGAATAGCAATCAGCCCCAGCATTTT. The chain combines TRBV4-1 with TRBJ1-5; D is unclear. Trimming stripped 5 bases from V and 0 bases from J, with 8 bases between. The CDR3 is 14 residues long. Germline lookup yields CDR1 MGHRA and CDR2 YSYEKL.

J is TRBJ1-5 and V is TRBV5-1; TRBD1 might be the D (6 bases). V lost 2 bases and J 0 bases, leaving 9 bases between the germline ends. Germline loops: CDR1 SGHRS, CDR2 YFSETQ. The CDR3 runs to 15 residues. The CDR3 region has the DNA TGCGCCAGCAGCTTAGGACAGTATAGCAATCAGCCCCAGCATTTT. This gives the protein CASSLGQYSNQPQHF. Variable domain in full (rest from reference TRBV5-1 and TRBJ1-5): KAGVTQTPRYLIKTRGQQVTLSCSPISGHRSVSWYQQTPGQGLQFLFEYFSETQRNKGNFPGRFSGRQFSNSRSEMNVSTLELGDSALYLCASSLGQYSNQPQHFGDGTRLSIL.

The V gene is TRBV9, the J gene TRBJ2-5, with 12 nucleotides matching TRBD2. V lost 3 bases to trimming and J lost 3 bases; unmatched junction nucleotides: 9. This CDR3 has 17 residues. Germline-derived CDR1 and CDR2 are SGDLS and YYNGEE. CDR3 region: CASSATLTSGGKETQYF. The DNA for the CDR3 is TGTGCCAGCAGCGCAACCCTCACTAGCGGGGGGAAAGAGACCCAGTACTTC.